This T cell receptor (beta chain) appears in the sequencing data of a study of CD8 T cells in Susac syndrome. Random hexamers were used to reverse transcribe the RNA input (about 0.5 to 1 ug). TCRdb re-called the immunoSEQ multiplex PCR reads through MiXCR, storing one row per CDR3 protein. The sample records 130,000 or so distinct CDR3 sequences, less than 95% being singletons. Sample: CD4+ T cells from PBMCs. The clonotype originates from a human donor in good health.

In nucleotides, the CDR3 is TGCGCCAGCAGAGAAACAGGGGGGAATCAGCCCCAGCATTTT. It is translated as CASRETGGNQPQHF. The rearrangement joins TRBV5-1 to TRBJ1-5, with 8 nucleotides matching TRBD1. Germline CDR1 SGHRS, CDR2 YFSETQ. After removal of 5 bases from V and 4 bases from J, the junction contained 5 bases not matched to a gene. This CDR3 comprises 14 residues.